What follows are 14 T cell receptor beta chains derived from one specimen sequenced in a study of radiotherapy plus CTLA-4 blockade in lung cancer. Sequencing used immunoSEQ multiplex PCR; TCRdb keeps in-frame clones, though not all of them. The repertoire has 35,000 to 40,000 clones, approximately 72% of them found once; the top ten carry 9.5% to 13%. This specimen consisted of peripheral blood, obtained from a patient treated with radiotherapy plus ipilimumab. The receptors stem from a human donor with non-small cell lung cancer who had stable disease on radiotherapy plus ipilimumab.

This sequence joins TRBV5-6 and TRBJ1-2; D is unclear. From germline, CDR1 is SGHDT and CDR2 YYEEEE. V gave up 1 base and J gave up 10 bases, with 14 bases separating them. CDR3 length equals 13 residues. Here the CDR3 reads CASSLRGFPDYTF. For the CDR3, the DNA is TGTGCCAGCAGCTTGAGAGGCTTCCCAGACTACACCTTC.

The CDR3: CASSLVGVRYGYTF. DNA of the CDR3: TGCGCCAGCAGCCTCGTGGGCGTTCGGTATGGCTACACCTTC. This chain links TRBV4-3 with TRBJ1-2, with no clear D. Between the trimmed V and J ends, which lost 4 bases and 5 bases, there was a span of 14 bases. The CDR3 extends over 14 amino acids. Germline loops: CDR1 LGHNA, CDR2 YSLEER.

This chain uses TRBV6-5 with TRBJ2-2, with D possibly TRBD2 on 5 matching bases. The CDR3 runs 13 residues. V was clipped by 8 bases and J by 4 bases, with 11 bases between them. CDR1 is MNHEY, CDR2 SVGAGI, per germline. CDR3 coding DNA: TGTGCCAGCCGGGAACAGTTCACCGGGGAGCTGTTTTTT. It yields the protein CASREQFTGELFF.

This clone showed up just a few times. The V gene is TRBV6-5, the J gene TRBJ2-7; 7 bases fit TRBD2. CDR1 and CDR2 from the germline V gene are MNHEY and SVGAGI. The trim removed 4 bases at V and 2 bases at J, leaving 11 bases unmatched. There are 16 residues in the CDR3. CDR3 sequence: CASSSLLAGDPYEQYF. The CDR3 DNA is TGTGCCAGCAGTTCTCTTCTTGCGGGGGATCCCTACGAGCAGTACTTC.

The CDR3 DNA sequence: TGCGCCAGCAGCTCCAACATAGATACGCAGTATTTT. It encodes CASSSNIDTQYF. This chain uses TRBV5-1 with TRBJ2-3; D call uncertain. CDR1 SGHRS and CDR2 YFSETQ come from the germline V gene. The CDR3 has 12 amino acids. The V end was cut by 3 bases, the J end by 5 bases, with 7 bases between.

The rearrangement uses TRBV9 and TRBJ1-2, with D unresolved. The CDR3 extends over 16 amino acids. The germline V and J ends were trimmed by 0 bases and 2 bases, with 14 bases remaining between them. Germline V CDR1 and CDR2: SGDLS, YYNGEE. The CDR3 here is CASSVVTGEYNYGYTF. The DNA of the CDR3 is TGTGCCAGCAGCGTAGTTACTGGAGAATACAACTATGGCTACACCTTC.

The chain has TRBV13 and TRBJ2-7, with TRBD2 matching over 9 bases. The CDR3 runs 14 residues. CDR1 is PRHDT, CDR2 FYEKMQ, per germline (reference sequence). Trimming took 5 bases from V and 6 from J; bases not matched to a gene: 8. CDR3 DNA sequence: TGTGCCAGCAGCCCTAAGGGACTAGCAGGCGAGCAGTACTTC. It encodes CASSPKGLAGEQYF.

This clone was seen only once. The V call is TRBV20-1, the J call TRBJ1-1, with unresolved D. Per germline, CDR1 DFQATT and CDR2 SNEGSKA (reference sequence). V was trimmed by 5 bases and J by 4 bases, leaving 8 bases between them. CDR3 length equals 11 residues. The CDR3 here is CSARTVTEAFF. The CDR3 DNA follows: TGCAGTGCTCGAACAGTCACTGAAGCTTTCTTT.

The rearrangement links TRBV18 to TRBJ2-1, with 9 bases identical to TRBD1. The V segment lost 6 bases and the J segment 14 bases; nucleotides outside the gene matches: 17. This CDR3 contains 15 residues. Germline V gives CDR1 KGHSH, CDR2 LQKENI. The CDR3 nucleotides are TGTGCCAGCTCTACGGGACAGGGTCACGACACAGGAAAGTTCTTC. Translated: CASSTGQGHDTGKFF.

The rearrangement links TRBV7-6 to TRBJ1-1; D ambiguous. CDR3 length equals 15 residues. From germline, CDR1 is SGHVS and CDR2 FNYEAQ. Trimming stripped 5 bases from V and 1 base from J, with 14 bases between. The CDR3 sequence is CASSPSVSQNTEAFF. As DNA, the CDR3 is TGTGCCAGCAGCCCCTCAGTGTCGCAGAACACTGAAGCTTTCTTT.

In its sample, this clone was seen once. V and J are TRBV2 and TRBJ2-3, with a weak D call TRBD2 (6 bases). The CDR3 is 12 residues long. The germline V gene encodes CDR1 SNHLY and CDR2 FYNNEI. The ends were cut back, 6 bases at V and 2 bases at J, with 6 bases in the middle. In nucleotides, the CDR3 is TGTGCCAGCAGGGACTACACAGATACGCAGTATTTT. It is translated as CASRDYTDTQYF.

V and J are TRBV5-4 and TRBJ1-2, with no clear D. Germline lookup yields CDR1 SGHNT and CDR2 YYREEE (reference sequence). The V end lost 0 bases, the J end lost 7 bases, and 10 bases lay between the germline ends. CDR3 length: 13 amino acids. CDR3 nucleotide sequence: TGTGCCAGCAGCTTGGCCCCGGGAATTGGCTACACCTTC. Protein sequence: CASSLAPGIGYTF.

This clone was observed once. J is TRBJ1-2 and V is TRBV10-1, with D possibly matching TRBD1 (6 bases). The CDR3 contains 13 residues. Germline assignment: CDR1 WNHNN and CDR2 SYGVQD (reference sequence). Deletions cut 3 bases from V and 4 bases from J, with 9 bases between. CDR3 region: CASSDTGSYGYTF. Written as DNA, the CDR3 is TGCGCCAGCAGTGATACAGGGAGCTATGGCTACACCTTC.

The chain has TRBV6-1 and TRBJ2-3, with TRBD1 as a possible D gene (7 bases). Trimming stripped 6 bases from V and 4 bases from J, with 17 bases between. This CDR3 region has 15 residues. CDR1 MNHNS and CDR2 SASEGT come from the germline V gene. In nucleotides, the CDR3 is TGTGCCAGCAGACTTTCAGGGGGGTCGGCAGATACGCAGTATTTT. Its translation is CASRLSGGSADTQYF.